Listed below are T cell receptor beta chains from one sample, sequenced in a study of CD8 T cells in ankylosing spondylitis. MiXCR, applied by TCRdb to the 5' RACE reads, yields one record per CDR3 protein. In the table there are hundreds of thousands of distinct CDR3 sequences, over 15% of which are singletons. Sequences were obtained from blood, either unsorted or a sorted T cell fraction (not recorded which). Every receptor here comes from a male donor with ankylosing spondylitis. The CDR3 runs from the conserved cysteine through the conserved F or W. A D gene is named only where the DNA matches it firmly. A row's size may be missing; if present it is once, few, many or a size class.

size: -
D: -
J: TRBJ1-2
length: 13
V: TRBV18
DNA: TGTGCCAGCTCCCAGTCTTTGGACTATGGCTACACCTTC
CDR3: CASSQSLDYGYTF

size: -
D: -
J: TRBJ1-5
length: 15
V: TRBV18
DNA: TGTGCCAGCTCACCATGGGGATATAGCAATCAGCCCCAGCATTTT
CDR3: CASSPWGYSNQPQHF

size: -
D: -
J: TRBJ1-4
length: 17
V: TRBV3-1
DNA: TGTGCCAGCAGCCAAGATGGAGGGGGTCGCTCTAATGAAAAACTGTTTTTT
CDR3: CASSQDGGGRSNEKLFF

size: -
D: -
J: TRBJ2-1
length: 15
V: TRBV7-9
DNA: TGTGCCAGCAGCCGAACAGGGAACGACTACAATGAGCAGTTCTTC
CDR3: CASSRTGNDYNEQFF

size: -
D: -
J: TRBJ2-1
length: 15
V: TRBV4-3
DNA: TGCGCCAGCAGCCAAGAGGGAGTGCAAAACAATGAGCAGTTCTTC
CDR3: CASSQEGVQNNEQFF

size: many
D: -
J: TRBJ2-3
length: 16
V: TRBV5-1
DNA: TGCGCCAGCAGCTTAGGTCTGGACCGGAGCACAGATACGCAGTATTTT
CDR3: CASSLGLDRSTDTQYF

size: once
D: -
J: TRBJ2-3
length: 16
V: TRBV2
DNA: TGTGCCAGCAGTGTCCGGGACTCGAGCTTCATAGATACGCAGTATTTT
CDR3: CASSVRDSSFIDTQYF

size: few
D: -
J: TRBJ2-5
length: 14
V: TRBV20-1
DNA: TGCAGTGCTAGAACTCGGACCCGAGGAGAGACCCAGTACTTC
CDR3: CSARTRTRGETQYF

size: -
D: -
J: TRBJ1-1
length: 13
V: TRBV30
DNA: TGTGCCTGGAGTGGACAGGTGGGCACTGAAGCTTTCTTT
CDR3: CAWSGQVGTEAFF

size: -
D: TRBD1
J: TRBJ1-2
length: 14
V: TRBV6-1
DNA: TGTGCCAGCAGCCCAACCCGGGACAGACATGGCTACACCTTC
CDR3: CASSPTRDRHGYTF

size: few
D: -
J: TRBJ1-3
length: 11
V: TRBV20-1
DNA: TGCAGTGCGTCAGCCGGAAACACCATATATTTT
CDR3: CSASAGNTIYF

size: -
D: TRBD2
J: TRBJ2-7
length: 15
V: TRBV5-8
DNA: TGTGCCAGCAGCCCTCGAACTAGCGGGAGTATCCAGCAGTACTTC
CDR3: CASSPRTSGSIQQYF

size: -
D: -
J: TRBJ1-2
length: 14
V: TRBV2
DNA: TGTGCCAGCAGTTTTACCCTTGCTAACTATGGCTACACCTTC
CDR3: CASSFTLANYGYTF

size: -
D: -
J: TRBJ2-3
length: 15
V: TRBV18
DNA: TGTGCCAGCTCACCCACCCGGGACAGCACAGATACGCAGTATTTT
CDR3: CASSPTRDSTDTQYF

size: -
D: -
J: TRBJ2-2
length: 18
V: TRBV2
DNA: TGTGCCAGCAGTAATGGGTCTCCGGGGACACTGAACACCGGGGAGCTGTTTTTT
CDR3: CASSNGSPGTLNTGELFF